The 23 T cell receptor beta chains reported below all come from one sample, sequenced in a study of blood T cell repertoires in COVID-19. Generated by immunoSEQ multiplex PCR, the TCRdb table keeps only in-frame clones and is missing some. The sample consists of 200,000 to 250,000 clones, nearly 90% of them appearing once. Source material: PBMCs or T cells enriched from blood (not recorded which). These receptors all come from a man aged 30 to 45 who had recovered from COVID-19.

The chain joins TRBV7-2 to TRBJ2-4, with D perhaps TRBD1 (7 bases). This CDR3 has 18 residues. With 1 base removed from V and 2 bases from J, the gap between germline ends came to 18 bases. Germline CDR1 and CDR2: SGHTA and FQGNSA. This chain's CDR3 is CASSLVSLTGRSKNIQYF. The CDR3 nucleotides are TGTGCCAGCAGCTTAGTTAGTCTGACAGGGAGGTCCAAAAACATTCAGTACTTC.

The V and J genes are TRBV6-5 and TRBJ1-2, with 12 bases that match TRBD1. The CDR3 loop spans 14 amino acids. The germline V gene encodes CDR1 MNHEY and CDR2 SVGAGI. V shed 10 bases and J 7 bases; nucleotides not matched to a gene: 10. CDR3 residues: CATDRDRGLGGYTF. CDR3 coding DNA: TGTGCCACGGACCGGGACAGGGGGCTTGGTGGCTACACCTTC.

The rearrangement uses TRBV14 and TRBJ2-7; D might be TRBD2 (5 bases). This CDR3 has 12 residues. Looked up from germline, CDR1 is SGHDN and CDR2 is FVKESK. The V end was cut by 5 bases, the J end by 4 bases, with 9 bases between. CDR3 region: CASSSRTYEQYF. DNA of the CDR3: TGTGCCAGCAGCTCCCGGACTTACGAGCAGTACTTC.

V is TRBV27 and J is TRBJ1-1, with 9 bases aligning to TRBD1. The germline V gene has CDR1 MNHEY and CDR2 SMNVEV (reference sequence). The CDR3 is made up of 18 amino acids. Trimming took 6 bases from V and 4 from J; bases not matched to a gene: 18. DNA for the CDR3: TGTGCCAGCAGCCCATCTATTGGGGACAGGGTTGTTGGCACTGAAGCTTTCTTT. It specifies CASSPSIGDRVVGTEAFF.

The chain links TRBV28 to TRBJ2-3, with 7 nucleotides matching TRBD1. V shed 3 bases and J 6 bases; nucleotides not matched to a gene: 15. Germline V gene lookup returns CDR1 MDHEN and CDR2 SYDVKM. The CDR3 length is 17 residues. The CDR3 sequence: CASSFLPLQGPGDTQYF. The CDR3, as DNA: TGTGCCAGCAGTTTTCTCCCCCTACAGGGGCCGGGGGATACGCAGTATTTT. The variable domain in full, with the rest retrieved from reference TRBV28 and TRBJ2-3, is DVKVTQSSRYLVKRTGEKVFLECVQDMDHENMFWYRQDPGLGLRLIYFSYDVKMKEKGDIPEGYSVSREKKERFSLILESASTNQTSMYLCASSFLPLQGPGDTQYFGPGTRLTVL.

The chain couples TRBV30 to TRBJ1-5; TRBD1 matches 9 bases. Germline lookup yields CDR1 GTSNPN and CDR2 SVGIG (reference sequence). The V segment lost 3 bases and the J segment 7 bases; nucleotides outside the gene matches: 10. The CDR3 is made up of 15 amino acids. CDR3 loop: CAWRAKGQGGQPQHF. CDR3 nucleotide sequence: TGTGCCTGGAGGGCGAAGGGACAGGGTGGCCAGCCCCAGCATTTT.

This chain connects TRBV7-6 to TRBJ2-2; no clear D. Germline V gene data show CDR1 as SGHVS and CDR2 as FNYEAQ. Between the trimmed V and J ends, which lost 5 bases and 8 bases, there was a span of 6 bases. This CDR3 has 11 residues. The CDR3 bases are TGTGCCAGCAGCCAGTCGGGGGAGCTGTTTTTT. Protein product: CASSQSGELFF.

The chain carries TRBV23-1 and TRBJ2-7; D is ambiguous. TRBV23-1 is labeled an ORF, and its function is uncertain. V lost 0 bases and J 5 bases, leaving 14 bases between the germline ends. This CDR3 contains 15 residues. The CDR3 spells CASSQSLVPRDEQYF. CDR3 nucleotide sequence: TGCGCCAGCAGTCAATCGTTAGTCCCACGAGACGAGCAGTACTTC.

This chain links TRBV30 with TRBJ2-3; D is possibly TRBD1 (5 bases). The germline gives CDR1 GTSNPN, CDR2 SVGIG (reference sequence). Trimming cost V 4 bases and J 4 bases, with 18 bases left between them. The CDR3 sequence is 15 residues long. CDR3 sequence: CAWNGAPSGADTQYF. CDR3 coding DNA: TGTGCCTGGAATGGGGCCCCCTCGGGCGCAGATACGCAGTATTTT.

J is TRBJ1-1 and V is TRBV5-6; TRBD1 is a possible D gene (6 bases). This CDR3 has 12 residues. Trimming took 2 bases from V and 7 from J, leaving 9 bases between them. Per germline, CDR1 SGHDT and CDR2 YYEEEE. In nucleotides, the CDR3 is TGTGCCAGCAGCTTATACAGGGATGAAGCTTTCTTT. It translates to CASSLYRDEAFF.

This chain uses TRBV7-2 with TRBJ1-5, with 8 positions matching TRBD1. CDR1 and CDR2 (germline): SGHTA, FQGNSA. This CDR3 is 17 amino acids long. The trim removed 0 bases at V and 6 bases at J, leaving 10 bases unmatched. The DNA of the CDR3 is TGTGCCAGCAGCTTAGCGCCGGGCAGGGGGCTGTTTCAGCCCCAGCATTTT. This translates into CASSLAPGRGLFQPQHF.

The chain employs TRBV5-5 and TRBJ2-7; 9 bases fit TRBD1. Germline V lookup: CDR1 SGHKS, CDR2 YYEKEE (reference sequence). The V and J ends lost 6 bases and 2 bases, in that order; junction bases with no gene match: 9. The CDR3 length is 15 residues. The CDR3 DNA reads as TGTGCCAGCACCAACTGGAGGACAGGGGCCTACGAGCAGTACTTC. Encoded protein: CASTNWRTGAYEQYF.

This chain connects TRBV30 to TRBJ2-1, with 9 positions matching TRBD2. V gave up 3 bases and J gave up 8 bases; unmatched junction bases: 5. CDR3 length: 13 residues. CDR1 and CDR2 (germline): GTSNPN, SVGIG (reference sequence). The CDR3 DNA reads TGTGCCTGGAGGGCTAGCGGGATCTATGAGCAGTTCTTC. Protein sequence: CAWRASGIYEQFF. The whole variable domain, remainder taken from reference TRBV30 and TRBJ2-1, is SQTIHQWPATLVQPVGSPLSLECTVEGTSNPNLYWYRQAAGRGLQLLFYSVGIGQISSEVPQNLSASRPQDRQFILSSKKLLLSDSGFYLCAWRASGIYEQFFGPGTRLTVL.

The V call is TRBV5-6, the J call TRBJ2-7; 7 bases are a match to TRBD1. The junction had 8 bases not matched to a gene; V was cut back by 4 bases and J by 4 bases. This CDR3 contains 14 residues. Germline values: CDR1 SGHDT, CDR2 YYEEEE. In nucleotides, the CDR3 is TGTGCCAGCAGCCTCACAGGGGAAGTATACGAGCAGTACTTC. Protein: CASSLTGEVYEQYF.

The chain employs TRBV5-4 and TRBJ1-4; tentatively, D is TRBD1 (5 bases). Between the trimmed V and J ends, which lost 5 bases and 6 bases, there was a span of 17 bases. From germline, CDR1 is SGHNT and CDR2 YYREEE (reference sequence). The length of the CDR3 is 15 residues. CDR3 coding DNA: TGTGCCAGCAGGGGCAACAGTGGACAATATGAAAAACTGTTTTTT. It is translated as CASRGNSGQYEKLFF.

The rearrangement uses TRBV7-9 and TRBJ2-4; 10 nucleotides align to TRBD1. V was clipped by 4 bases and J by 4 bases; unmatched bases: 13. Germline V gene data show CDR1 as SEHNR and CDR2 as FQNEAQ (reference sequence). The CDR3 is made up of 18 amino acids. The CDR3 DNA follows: TGTGCCAGCAGCTCCCCAACCCGGCCGGGACAGGGGAAAAACATTCAGTACTTC. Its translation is CASSSPTRPGQGKNIQYF.

Written as DNA, the CDR3 is TGCAGCGTTGAAGAACATATAAGTAGCGGGAGCAATGAGCAGTTCTTC. Encoded protein: CSVEEHISSGSNEQFF. The chain uses TRBV29-1 and TRBJ2-1; 9 positions agree with TRBD2. The CDR3 is made up of 16 amino acids. The junction had 9 bases not matched to a gene; V was cut back by 0 bases and J by 6 bases. Germline CDR1 reads SQVTM; CDR2 reads ANQGSEA.

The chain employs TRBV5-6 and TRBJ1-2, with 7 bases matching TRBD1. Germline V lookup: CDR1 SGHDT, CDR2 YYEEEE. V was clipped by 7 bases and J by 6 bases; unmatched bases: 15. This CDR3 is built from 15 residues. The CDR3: CASCRDSLGWNGYTF. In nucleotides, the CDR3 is TGTGCCAGCTGTAGGGACAGCTTAGGATGGAATGGCTACACCTTC.

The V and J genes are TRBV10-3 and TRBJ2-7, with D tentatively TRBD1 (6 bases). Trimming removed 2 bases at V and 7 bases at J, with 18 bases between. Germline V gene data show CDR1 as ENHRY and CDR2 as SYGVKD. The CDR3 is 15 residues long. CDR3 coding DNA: TGTGCCATCAGTGAGGGGACACCGGGTGGAGGTGAGCAGTACTTC. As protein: CAISEGTPGGGEQYF.

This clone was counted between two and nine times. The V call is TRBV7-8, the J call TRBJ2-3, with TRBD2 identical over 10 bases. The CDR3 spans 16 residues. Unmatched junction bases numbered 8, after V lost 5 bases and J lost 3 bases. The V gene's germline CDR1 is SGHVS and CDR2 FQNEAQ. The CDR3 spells CASSRGSGGATDTQYF. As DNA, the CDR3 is TGTGCCAGCAGCCGGGGGAGCGGGGGGGCGACAGATACGCAGTATTTT.

The CDR3 sequence is CAGAQAGTGELFF. DNA for the CDR3: TGTGCCGGGGCCCAAGCGGGCACCGGGGAGCTGTTTTTT. The gene calls are TRBV11-2 and TRBJ2-2; D is perhaps TRBD2 (6 bases). The V and J ends lost 11 bases and 4 bases respectively, with 14 bases between them. The CDR3 consists of 13 residues. Germline V gene data show CDR1 as SGHAT and CDR2 as FQNNGV. Full variable domain (rest looked up from reference TRBV11-2 and TRBJ2-2): EAGVAQSPRYKIIEKRQSVAFWCNPISGHATLYWYQQILGQGPKLLIQFQNNGVVDDSQLPKDRFSAERLKGVDSTLKIQPAKLEDSAVYLCAGAQAGTGELFFGEGSRLTVL.

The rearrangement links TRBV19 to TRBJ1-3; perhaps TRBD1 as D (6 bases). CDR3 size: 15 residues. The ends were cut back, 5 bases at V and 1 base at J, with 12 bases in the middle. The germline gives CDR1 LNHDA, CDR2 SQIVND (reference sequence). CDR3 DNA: TGTGCCAGTAGTGGGAGGGGGGGGTCTGGAAACACCATATATTTT. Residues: CASSGRGGSGNTIYF.

Here the CDR3 reads CASSEVPGNTIYF. The CDR3 nucleotides read TGTGCCAGCAGTGAAGTCCCGGGAAACACCATATATTTT. This chain uses TRBV6-1 with TRBJ1-3; D ambiguous. Germline CDR1 reads MNHNS; CDR2 reads SASEGT. The length of the CDR3 is 13 residues. V gave up 1 base and J gave up 4 bases, with 5 bases separating them.